The entry that follows covers one T cell receptor (beta chain) sequence. The target antigen is unknown. The survey-level immunoSEQ assay was used. Libraries were prepared by immunoSEQ multiplex PCR; TCRdb keeps only in-frame clonotypes and omits some of them. The sample contains some 44,000 clones, around 83% of which appear only once. This sample is part of a study of fetal regulatory T cell absence and autoimmunity. For the study at large: Exocrine pancreas autoimmunity occurred in IPEX patients lacking clinical diabetes. Study findings and constraints: The oligoclonal enrichment was interpreted as supporting antigen-driven pancreatic autoimmunity before birth in IPEX syndrome.

Germline CDR1 GTSNPN, CDR2 SVGIG (reference sequence). The CDR3 length is 13 residues. The V end lost 3 bases, the J end lost 1 base, and 9 bases lay between the germline ends. This rearrangement joins TRBV30 to TRBJ1-1; weak D call: TRBD1 (5 bases). The TCR was taken from a newborn boy with IPEX syndrome. Sample: cord blood. This chain's CDR3 is CAWRGDRNTEAFF. The DNA for the CDR3 is TGTGCCTGGAGAGGTGACAGGAACACTGAAGCTTTCTTT.